These 26 T cell receptor beta chains were all obtained from the same sample, sequenced in a study of cytomegalovirus exposure and HLA in healthy donors. A multiplex PCR was run with 60 Vbeta primers and 13 Jbeta primers. Profiling relied on immunoSEQ multiplex PCR, and the TCRdb table lists in-frame clones only, not all of them. The sample spans approximately 200,000 clones; the ten largest clones claim roughly 0.74%. The specimen was PBMCs. The receptors were sampled from a boy younger than 18 in good health and CMV-seronegative.

This chain connects TRBV19 to TRBJ2-3; D is perhaps TRBD1 (6 bases). Trimming removed 9 bases at V and 1 base at J, with 11 bases between. CDR3 length: 13 residues. Germline CDR1 reads LNHDA; CDR2 reads SQIVND (reference sequence). This CDR3 reads CASRGSGTDTQYF. The CDR3 DNA sequence: TGTGCCAGCAGGGGATCCGGCACAGATACGCAGTATTTT.

The chain carries TRBV7-6 and TRBJ2-1, with no clear D. Germline-derived CDR1 and CDR2 are SGHVS and FNYEAQ. Trimming stripped 5 bases from V and 4 bases from J, with 9 bases between. CDR3 length: 13 amino acids. CDR3 sequence: CASSRNRYNEQFF. The CDR3 coding sequence is TGTGCCAGCAGCCGTAACAGATACAATGAGCAGTTCTTC.

The V and J genes are TRBV7-8 and TRBJ1-4; D is unresolved. Trimming removed 4 bases from V and 8 bases from J, with 11 bases in between. Germline-derived CDR1 and CDR2 are SGHVS and FQNEAQ. The CDR3 totals 13 residues. In nucleotides, the CDR3 is TGTGCCAGCAGCTCCGCGGCTCTCGAAAAACTGTTTTTT. This encodes CASSSAALEKLFF.

The gene calls are TRBV6-1 and TRBJ1-3, with D maybe TRBD1 (6 bases). The CDR3 length is 16 residues. V was cut by 2 bases and J by 2 bases, with 13 bases left in between. Germline V gene data show CDR1 as MNHNS and CDR2 as SASEGT. In DNA, the CDR3 is TGTGCCAGCAGTGAAACTTGGGGGCCCCCTGGAAACACCATATATTTT. Protein: CASSETWGPPGNTIYF.

The rearrangement uses TRBV9 and TRBJ1-2, with D hard to call. The V and J ends lost 0 bases and 7 bases respectively, with 10 bases between them. From germline, CDR1 is SGDLS and CDR2 YYNGEE. This CDR3 comprises 13 residues. CDR3 coding DNA: TGTGCCAGCAGCGTAGCGGGGTCGGCTGGCTACACCTTC. Its protein product is CASSVAGSAGYTF.

The chain couples TRBV14 to TRBJ1-5; a possible D gene is TRBD1 (6 bases). The CDR3 covers 14 residues. Germline-derived CDR1 and CDR2 are SGHDN and FVKESK. Deletions cut 1 base from V and 10 bases from J, with 14 bases between. The CDR3 spells CASSQGGGSSPQHF. CDR3 DNA: TGTGCCAGCAGCCAAGGGGGGGGCAGTTCTCCCCAGCATTTT.

The chain couples TRBV5-1 to TRBJ2-2; a weak D match, TRBD2 (7 bases). The CDR3 is 15 amino acids. The germline V gene encodes CDR1 SGHRS and CDR2 YFSETQ. Trimming removed 0 bases from V and 3 bases from J, with 9 bases in between. CDR3 sequence (DNA): TGCGCCAGCAGCTTGGAAGGGGGGGACACCGGGGAGCTGTTTTTT. Translation gives CASSLEGGDTGELFF.

The chain couples TRBV27 to TRBJ1-6; TRBD1 matches 8 bases. CDR1 is MNHEY, CDR2 SMNVEV, per germline (reference sequence). The CDR3 is 18 amino acids. V shed 6 bases, J shed 5 bases, and the junction held 15 bases outside the gene matches. The CDR3 region has the DNA TGTGCCAGCAGCGGACTGACGATGAGGGACAGGCATAATTCACCCCTCCACTTT. Its protein is CASSGLTMRDRHNSPLHF.

The chain joins TRBV6-5 to TRBJ1-5; 7 bases align to TRBD1. Germline CDR1 MNHEY, CDR2 SVGAGI. Trimming took 4 bases from V and 4 from J; bases not matched to a gene: 7. The CDR3 runs to 15 residues. CDR3 region: CASSSDRALNQPQHF. CDR3 DNA sequence: TGTGCCAGCAGTTCCGACAGGGCCCTAAATCAGCCCCAGCATTTT.

The rearrangement uses TRBV10-1 and TRBJ1-1; tentative D call: TRBD1 (5 bases). V shed 3 bases and J shed 0 bases, with 14 bases lying between them. There are 16 residues in the CDR3. The germline gives CDR1 WNHNN, CDR2 SYGVQD (reference sequence). As DNA, the CDR3 is TGCGCCAGCAGTGAAGTTCCTGGGGGGATGAACACTGAAGCTTTCTTT. Encoded protein: CASSEVPGGMNTEAFF.

This chain uses TRBV9 with TRBJ2-1; 9 bases match TRBD1. Per the germline V gene, CDR1 is SGDLS and CDR2 is YYNGEE. The CDR3 has 17 residues. The trim removed 4 bases at V and 1 base at J, leaving 9 bases unmatched. CDR3 in DNA: TGTGCCAGCAGCCACTCGGGACAGGGAAGGTCCTACAATGAGCAGTTCTTC. The encoded protein is CASSHSGQGRSYNEQFF.

The chain combines TRBV9 with TRBJ2-1; 9 bases map to TRBD1. The CDR3 has 16 amino acids. Per the germline V gene, CDR1 is SGDLS and CDR2 is YYNGEE. The ends lost 3 bases at V and 2 bases at J; junction bases unmatched: 6. Here the CDR3 DNA reads TGTGCCAGCAGCGAACGACAGGGGGGGGCCTACAATGAGCAGTTCTTC. Translated: CASSERQGGAYNEQFF.

The chain combines TRBV6-1 with TRBJ2-4; 9 bases are shared with TRBD2. The CDR3 contains 17 residues. After removal of 2 bases from V and 4 bases from J, the junction contained 9 bases not matched to a gene. CDR1 and CDR2 (germline): MNHNS, SASEGT. The DNA for the CDR3 is TGTGCCAGCAGTGAACTGGGGCTAGCGGGGTCAAAAAACATTCAGTACTTC. Protein sequence: CASSELGLAGSKNIQYF.

The chain uses TRBV2 and TRBJ1-5; tentatively, D is TRBD1 (6 bases). Germline assignment: CDR1 SNHLY and CDR2 FYNNEI. The CDR3 is made up of 14 amino acids. V was trimmed by 5 bases and J by 3 bases, leaving 11 bases between them. CDR3: CASSQQGYNQPQHF. The CDR3 nucleotides are TGTGCCAGCAGTCAACAGGGTTACAATCAGCCCCAGCATTTT. Full variable domain (outside the CDR3, taken from reference TRBV2 and TRBJ1-5): EPEVTQTPSHQVTQMGQEVILRCVPISNHLYFYWYRQILGQKVEFLVSFYNNEISEKSEIFDDQFSVERPDGSNFTLKIRSTKLEDSAMYFCASSQQGYNQPQHFGDGTRLSIL.

This chain uses TRBV25-1 with TRBJ2-5; 9 bases fit TRBD1. The V gene's germline CDR1 is MGHDK and CDR2 SYGVNS. The CDR3 spans 13 residues. V lost 8 bases to trimming and J lost 5 bases; unmatched junction nucleotides: 6. The DNA of the CDR3 is TGTGCCAGCGCGGACAGGGGCAGGGAGACCCAGTACTTC. It codes for CASADRGRETQYF.

The V call is TRBV9, the J call TRBJ1-5; 8 bases match TRBD1. Trimming took 0 bases from V and 0 from J; bases not matched to a gene: 5. Germline V gives CDR1 SGDLS, CDR2 YYNGEE. The CDR3 has 17 amino acids. CDR3 loop: CASSVDPRGLSNQPQHF. CDR3 DNA: TGTGCCAGCAGCGTAGATCCCAGGGGGCTTAGCAATCAGCCCCAGCATTTT.

The chain is built from TRBV6-5 and TRBJ2-1; D is possibly TRBD2 (5 bases). Germline V gene lookup returns CDR1 MNHEY and CDR2 SVGAGI. The CDR3 covers 13 residues. V dropped 8 bases and J dropped 0 bases, with 8 bases sitting between them. For the CDR3, the DNA is TGTGCCAGCTCGGGGAGCTCCTACAATGAGCAGTTCTTC. Its protein product is CASSGSSYNEQFF.

The chain combines TRBV6-5 with TRBJ1-2, with 7 nucleotides matching TRBD1. CDR1 is MNHEY, CDR2 SVGAGI, per germline. V lost 0 bases and J lost 7; bases outside the gene matches: 5. This CDR3 comprises 14 residues. CDR3 loop: CASSYSQGVGGYTF. As DNA, the CDR3 is TGTGCCAGCAGTTACTCCCAGGGGGTTGGTGGCTACACCTTC.

This chain links TRBV19 with TRBJ2-2; tentative D call: TRBD2 (6 bases). The CDR3 consists of 15 residues. Trimming removed 2 bases at V and 4 bases at J, with 11 bases between. Per germline, CDR1 LNHDA and CDR2 SQIVND (reference sequence). The CDR3 bases are TGTGCCAGTAGTATACCAGGGAGGTTCACCGGGGAGCTGTTTTTT. Translating it yields CASSIPGRFTGELFF.

V and J are TRBV15 and TRBJ2-5; unclear D gene. V gave up 1 base and J gave up 5 bases, with 5 bases separating them. Germline CDR1 and CDR2: LNHNV and YYDKDF (reference sequence). This CDR3 has 12 residues. CDR3 region: CATSRALETQYF. The CDR3, as DNA: TGTGCCACCAGCAGAGCCCTGGAGACCCAGTACTTC.

This chain links TRBV28 with TRBJ1-4, with TRBD1 identical over 8 bases. The CDR3 length is 15 residues. The V gene end was trimmed by 5 bases and the J gene end by 8 bases; junction bases not matched to a gene: 10. Germline V gives CDR1 MDHEN, CDR2 SYDVKM. In nucleotides, the CDR3 is TGTGCCAGCAGTCGAGGAGGGACAGGCAACGAAAAACTGTTTTTT. Amino acids: CASSRGGTGNEKLFF.

The chain combines TRBV2 with TRBJ2-2; 12 nucleotides match TRBD1. After removal of 3 bases from V and 2 bases from J, the junction contained 7 bases not matched to a gene. Germline loops: CDR1 SNHLY, CDR2 FYNNEI. This CDR3 comprises 18 residues. The CDR3 spells CASSESPGQGANTGELFF. The CDR3 nucleotides are TGTGCCAGCAGTGAGAGTCCGGGACAGGGGGCCAACACCGGGGAGCTGTTTTTT. The full variable domain, its missing parts supplied by reference TRBV2 and TRBJ2-2, is EPEVTQTPSHQVTQMGQEVILRCVPISNHLYFYWYRQILGQKVEFLVSFYNNEISEKSEIFDDQFSVERPDGSNFTLKIRSTKLEDSAMYFCASSESPGQGANTGELFFGEGSRLTVL.

This chain links TRBV29-1 with TRBJ2-5; 10 bases match TRBD1. Trimming removed 8 bases from V and 5 bases from J; junction bases left unmatched: 8. Germline V lookup: CDR1 SQVTM, CDR2 ANQGSEA. This CDR3 contains 13 residues. This CDR3 is CSSRDRGWETQYF. CDR3 coding DNA: TGCAGCTCACGGGACAGGGGATGGGAGACCCAGTACTTC.

As concerns this clone: The junction does not match germline at one end; this may be a read error. The V call is TRBV19, the J call TRBJ1-2, with a weak D call TRBD1 (5 bases). Looked up from germline, CDR1 is LNHDA and CDR2 is SQIVND (reference sequence). This CDR3 spans 17 amino acids. DNA of the CDR3: TGTGCCAGTAGCATAGCGGGGGAAGGTGGGACTAACTATGGCTACACCTTC. Its protein is CASSIAGEGGTNYGYTF.

The J gene is TRBJ1-1, the V gene TRBV30, with D possibly being TRBD1 (5 bases). The V gene's germline CDR1 is GTSNPN and CDR2 SVGIG (reference sequence). This CDR3 is 15 amino acids long. V lost 1 base, J lost 4 bases, and 16 bases lay in between. Written as DNA, the CDR3 is TGTGCCTGGAGTGCTAGATTTCAGGGAGGCACTGAAGCTTTCTTT. Translated: CAWSARFQGGTEAFF.

The chain carries TRBV19 and TRBJ1-5, with a tentative D call TRBD1 (5 bases). Germline values: CDR1 LNHDA, CDR2 SQIVND (reference sequence). The CDR3 is 17 amino acids. The V end was cut by 1 base, the J end by 2 bases, with 15 bases between. CDR3 region: CASSIAGLTVGNQPQHF. The CDR3 nucleotides read TGTGCCAGTAGTATAGCCGGGCTGACAGTGGGCAATCAGCCCCAGCATTTT.